The 27 T cell receptor beta chains in this list originate from one sample, sequenced in a study of human T cells and chemical hapten exposure. Time point denoted: patch test 2, 6 weeks after DPC sensitization. Treatment of the sample: therapeutic diphenylcyclopropenone sensitization with weekly scalp DPC. TCRdb reprocessed the RACE reads via MiXCR and lists one record per CDR3 protein. The sample shows 110,000 to 150,000 distinct CDR3 sequences, roughly 10% of them seen only once. The source material was whole blood, sampled in connection with sensitization to the hapten diphenylcyclopropenone (DPC). The source of these receptors is a woman between 45 and 60 years old with alopecia areata. Some clones in this sample may be carry-over from other donors' samples.

This clonotype was seen a few times. V gene TRBV20-1 combines with J gene TRBJ2-7, with 8 nucleotides matching TRBD2. The V and J ends lost 7 bases and 7 bases, in that order; junction bases with no gene match: 12. This CDR3 has 13 residues. Germline CDR1 reads DFQATT; CDR2 reads SNEGSKA (reference sequence). The CDR3 is CSVPTSGTLEQYF. DNA for the CDR3: TGCAGTGTCCCAACTAGCGGAACCTTGGAGCAGTACTTC.

There are a few counts of this clonotype. CDR3 in amino acids: CASIQDRGLNQPQHF. The CDR3 DNA reads TGTGCCAGCATTCAGGACAGGGGGCTCAATCAGCCCCAGCATTTT. The chain employs TRBV2 and TRBJ1-5, with 11 bases lining up with TRBD1. Unmatched junction bases numbered 5, after V lost 7 bases and J lost 3 bases. In germline, CDR1 is SNHLY, CDR2 FYNNEI. The CDR3 extends over 15 amino acids.

This chain uses TRBV27 with TRBJ2-7; D uncertain. This CDR3 comprises 14 residues. V was shortened by 2 bases and J by 3 bases, with 11 bases between the two germline ends. The germline CDR1 and CDR2 sequences are MNHEY and SMNVEV (reference sequence). The CDR3 reads CASSLGSRFYEQYF. As DNA, the CDR3 is TGTGCCAGCAGTTTAGGATCTAGGTTCTACGAGCAGTACTTC.

The CDR3 DNA sequence: TGTGCCAGCAGTTTAGGAGGCCTCGTCCAAGAGACCCAGTACTTC. Its translation: CASSLGGLVQETQYF. The rearrangement uses TRBV12-3 or TRBV12-4 and TRBJ2-5; no firm D call. This CDR3 has 15 amino acids. V dropped 1 base and J dropped 1 base, with 10 bases sitting between them.

The chain links TRBV4-2 to TRBJ2-3; D may correspond to TRBD1 or TRBD2 (5 bases each). Trimming pared 0 bases from V and 1 base from J, leaving 14 bases between. The germline V gene encodes CDR1 LGHNA and CDR2 YNFKEQ. This CDR3 has 17 residues. This chain's CDR3 is CASSQDPGAGRTDTQYF. The CDR3 nucleotides are TGTGCCAGCAGCCAAGATCCCGGGGCAGGGCGCACAGATACGCAGTATTTT.

The chain couples TRBV20-1 to TRBJ2-3; TRBD1 or TRBD2 may be the D gene (5 bases each). Germline CDR1 is DFQATT and CDR2 is SNEGSKA (reference sequence). The CDR3 spans 12 residues. Trimming cost V 6 bases and J 2 bases, with 9 bases left between them. The CDR3 reads CSAGTTTDTQYF. The CDR3 DNA is TGCAGTGCAGGGACCACCACAGATACGCAGTATTTT.

The chain has TRBV6-2 or TRBV6-3 and TRBJ2-7; the match to TRBD2 covers 10 bases. This CDR3 contains 14 residues. V shed 6 bases, J shed 6 bases, and the junction held 8 bases outside the gene matches. The germline gives CDR1 MNHEY, CDR2 SVGEGT. CDR3 amino acids: CASRSSGRSLEQYF. The CDR3 DNA sequence: TGTGCCAGCAGATCTAGCGGGAGATCCCTCGAGCAGTACTTC.

This clonotype has at least ten counts. V usage is TRBV5-4 and J usage is TRBJ2-5; D remains ambiguous. Trimming left V 4 bases short and J 2 bases short, with 6 bases between. Germline CDR1 SGHNT, CDR2 YYREEE (reference sequence). This CDR3 has 12 residues. The CDR3 sequence: CASSTQQETQYF. CDR3 in DNA: TGTGCCAGCAGCACCCAACAAGAGACCCAGTACTTC.

This clonotype was picked up a small number of times. The V and J genes are TRBV24-1 and TRBJ2-3; 11 bases agree with TRBD2. The CDR3 is 16 residues long. Germline trimming cut 4 bases from V and 2 bases from J; bases unmatched to any gene: 4. Germline CDR1 is KGHDR and CDR2 is SFDVKD. The CDR3 reads CATSDPGLAVTDTQYF. In DNA form, the CDR3 reads TGTGCCACCAGTGACCCGGGACTAGCGGTCACAGATACGCAGTATTTT.

This chain links TRBV7-8 with TRBJ2-5; no firm D call. In germline, CDR1 is SGHVS, CDR2 FQNEAQ. Trimming took off 2 bases at V and 2 bases at J, with 9 bases between the two ends. The CDR3 spans 14 residues. The CDR3 DNA sequence: TGTGCCAGCAGCTTAACAGAGAAACAAGAGACCCAGTACTTC. It is translated as CASSLTEKQETQYF.

On this clonotype: The junction departs from germline at one end; a sequencing error may be responsible. The chain uses TRBV20-1 and TRBJ2-3, with 7 bases matching TRBD1. The CDR3 totals 14 residues. Germline V gene sequence: CDR1 DFQATT, CDR2 SNEGSKA (reference sequence). The CDR3, as DNA: TGCAGTCCTAGGGGGCCCTCCACCACAGATACGCAGTATTTT. The encoded protein is CSPRGPSTTDTQYF.

This clonotype was picked up many times. The rearrangement joins TRBV10-2 to TRBJ2-7, with 10 nucleotides matching TRBD2. The CDR3 is 17 amino acids. V shed 4 bases, J shed 1 base, and the junction held 10 bases outside the gene matches. CDR1 and CDR2 (germline): WSHSY, SAAADI. CDR3 bases: TGCGCCAGCAGTGGGACCCGACTAGCGGGCTGGTCCTACGAGCAGTACTTC. This encodes CASSGTRLAGWSYEQYF.

The chain is built from TRBV12-3 or TRBV12-4 and TRBJ2-5; maybe TRBD2 (6 bases). The CDR3 length is 13 residues. V gave up 5 bases and J gave up 4 bases, with 11 bases separating them. CDR3 residues: CASSRDLGETQYF. Written as DNA, the CDR3 is TGTGCCAGCAGTCGGGACTTGGGAGAGACCCAGTACTTC.

The chain carries TRBV7-2 and TRBJ1-3, with D hard to call. The V end was cut by 3 bases, the J end by 0 bases, with 3 bases between. The CDR3 length is 13 residues. Germline loops: CDR1 SGHTA, CDR2 FQGNSA. This CDR3 reads CASSLVSGNTIYF. The CDR3 bases are TGTGCCAGCAGCTTGGTCTCTGGAAACACCATATATTTT.

The CDR3 region has the DNA TGCAGTGCTAGAGTGGGAGGGGGGGTCCGCAATCAGCCCCAGCATTTT. It translates to CSARVGGGVRNQPQHF. The chain employs TRBV20-1 and TRBJ1-5; possibly TRBD1 for D (6 bases). The V gene lost 1 base and the J gene lost 2 bases, with 15 bases spanning the gap. Germline assignment: CDR1 DFQATT and CDR2 SNEGSKA (reference sequence). This CDR3 has 16 amino acids.

The chain carries TRBV21-1 and TRBJ2-5; TRBD1 was called by the table and not checked on the DNA. TRBV21-1 is annotated as a pseudogene. The length of the CDR3 is 15 residues. The CDR3 DNA sequence: TGTGCCAGCAGCGAAGGGGACCGGCTTATGAGTACCCAGTACTTC. Translation: CASSEGDRLMSTQYF.

This clonotype was detected ten times or more. The rearrangement uses TRBV7-9 and TRBJ2-5; D is ambiguous. Between the trimmed V and J ends, which lost 1 base and 5 bases, there was a span of 5 bases. The CDR3 loop spans 12 amino acids. From germline, CDR1 is SEHNR and CDR2 FQNEAQ (reference sequence). In nucleotides, the CDR3 is TGTGCCAGCAGCTTAGGTCCGGAGACCCAGTACTTC. This gives the protein CASSLGPETQYF.

This clonotype was detected a few times. This chain joins TRBV5-1 and TRBJ2-2, with D uncertain. CDR1 is SGHRS, CDR2 YFSETQ, per germline. The CDR3 has 14 residues. V lost 0 bases to trimming and J lost 1 base, with 4 bases between them. DNA for the CDR3: TGCGCCAGCAGCTTGGATCAGAACACCGGGGAGCTGTTTTTT. Translated: CASSLDQNTGELFF.

J is TRBJ1-1 and V is TRBV12-5, with D uncertain. Germline V CDR1 and CDR2: LGHNT, FRNRAP. Trimming left V 4 bases short and J 5 bases short, with 8 bases between. The CDR3 has 12 residues. CDR3 sequence: CASGWEQTEAFF. For the CDR3, the DNA is TGTGCTAGTGGTTGGGAACAGACTGAAGCTTTCTTT.

This clonotype was seen repeatedly, ten times or more. The chain employs TRBV6-5 and TRBJ2-2, with 10 bases matching TRBD1. The V gene end was trimmed by 6 bases and the J gene end by 5 bases; junction bases not matched to a gene: 6. Germline V gene data show CDR1 as MNHEY and CDR2 as SVGAGI. CDR3 length: 15 residues. CDR3 region: CASRPDRGQTGELFF. The CDR3 DNA is TGTGCCAGCAGGCCTGACAGGGGGCAGACCGGGGAGCTGTTTTTT.

The rearrangement links TRBV3-1 to TRBJ1-3; possibly TRBD1 for D (5 bases). In germline, CDR1 is LGHDT, CDR2 YNNKEL (reference sequence). This CDR3 is built from 16 residues. With 7 bases removed from V and 4 bases from J, the gap between germline ends came to 20 bases. Here the CDR3 reads CASTARDLRAGNTIYF. The CDR3 DNA sequence: TGTGCCAGCACTGCGCGGGACCTCCGAGCCGGAAACACCATATATTTT.

In its sample, this clonotype was seen a few times. This chain links TRBV20-1 with TRBJ2-2, with D uncertain. The V gene's germline CDR1 is DFQATT and CDR2 SNEGSKA (reference sequence). The CDR3 contains 12 residues. Trimming stripped 6 bases from V and 3 bases from J, with 8 bases between. The CDR3 spells CSAEVYTGELFF. In DNA, the CDR3 is TGCAGTGCCGAAGTATACACCGGGGAGCTGTTTTTT.

The chain has TRBV15 and TRBJ2-1, with TRBD1 identical over 8 bases. The germline V gene has CDR1 LNHNV and CDR2 YYDKDF (reference sequence). The CDR3 consists of 17 residues. V gave up 5 bases and J gave up 4 bases; unmatched junction bases: 13. Here the CDR3 reads CATSRRLPGQGYNEQFF. DNA of the CDR3: TGTGCCACCAGCCGACGCCTCCCCGGACAGGGATACAATGAGCAGTTCTTC.

This clonotype has just a few counts. V and J are TRBV10-3 and TRBJ2-1; D ambiguous. Deletions cut 3 bases from V and 0 bases from J, with 6 bases between. Germline assignment: CDR1 ENHRY and CDR2 SYGVKD. This CDR3 contains 14 residues. The CDR3 DNA reads as TGTGCCATCAGTGAAGGGCTCTCCTACAATGAGCAGTTCTTC. Its protein product is CAISEGLSYNEQFF.

This chain links TRBV20-1 with TRBJ2-1; no clear D gene. Per germline, CDR1 DFQATT and CDR2 SNEGSKA (reference sequence). The CDR3 sequence is 12 residues long. Deletions cut 4 bases from V and 5 bases from J, with 9 bases between. As DNA, the CDR3 is TGCAGTGCTAACTATCGAGACAATGAGCAGTTCTTC. Translated, it gives CSANYRDNEQFF.

To note about this clonotype: A read error may produce the germline difference seen at one junction end. The rearrangement joins TRBV14 to TRBJ2-5; 9 bases are shared with TRBD2. This CDR3 is built from 16 residues. From germline, CDR1 is SGHDN and CDR2 FVKESK. The CDR3 DNA reads TGTGCCAGCAGCCAATGGCCGCTAGCGGGAAAAGAGACCCAGTATTTC. It specifies CASSQWPLAGKETQYF.

The rearrangement links TRBV6-5 to TRBJ2-7, with 7 bases identical to TRBD1. The ends lost 0 bases at V and 1 base at J; junction bases unmatched: 3. This CDR3 has 15 amino acids. Germline values: CDR1 MNHEY, CDR2 SVGAGI. The CDR3 region is CASSYSRDRSYEQYF. In DNA form, the CDR3 reads TGTGCCAGCAGTTACTCCCGGGACAGATCCTACGAGCAGTACTTC.